These T cell receptor beta chains were read from a single sample in a study of T-cell reconstitution after alpha-beta-depleted transplantation in children. TCRdb used MiXCR to reprocess the PCR reads, holding one entry per CDR3 protein. The sample holds hundreds of thousands of distinct CDR3 sequences; roughly a tenth are singletons and the top ten take less than 5%. The sample was PBMCs from the stem cell graft donor, taken from the stem cell graft. Receptor source: a human donor who donated a stem cell graft to a child with acute myeloid leukemia. Both conserved end residues are part of each CDR3. The D gene is left open where the match is weak. Only some rows state a clone size, as once, few, many or a class for expanded clones.

j_gene	len	v_gene	d_gene	abundance	CDR3aa	CDR3nt
TRBJ1-1	18	TRBV2	.	few	CASSGGKGRSWDYTEAFF	TGTGCCAGCAGTGGTGGAAAGGGCCGTTCATGGGACTACACTGAAGCTTTCTTT
TRBJ2-7	14	TRBV7-2	.	many	CASSRPGRVYEQYF	TGTGCCAGCAGCCGCCCGGGCAGGGTTTACGAGCAGTACTTC
TRBJ1-2	14	TRBV20-1	.	.	CSARGGGSPYGYTF	TGCAGTGCTAGAGGGGGGGGCTCCCCATATGGCTACACCTTC
TRBJ2-3	15	TRBV20-1	TRBD2	many	CSARGLAGSTDTQYF	TGCAGTGCTAGAGGACTAGCGGGGAGCACAGATACGCAGTATTTT
TRBJ2-3	14	TRBV15	.	many	CATSVGSSTDTQYF	TGTGCCACCAGCGTGGGATCTAGCACAGATACGCAGTATTTT
TRBJ2-2	15	TRBV6-1	TRBD1	many	CASKMTGGNTGELFF	TGTGCCAGCAAGATGACAGGGGGGAACACCGGGGAGCTGTTTTTT
TRBJ2-2	15	TRBV27	.	.	CASRLWVDETGELFF	TGTGCCAGCAGACTCTGGGTCGACGAAACCGGGGAGCTGTTTTTT
TRBJ1-1	14	TRBV30	.	many	CAWSVLSGSTEAFF	TGTGCCTGGAGCGTCCTCTCAGGGAGCACTGAAGCTTTCTTT
TRBJ2-1	16	TRBV9	.	.	CASSVAEGYSATEQFF	TGTGCCAGCAGCGTAGCAGAAGGTTATAGCGCCACGGAGCAGTTCTTC
TRBJ2-5	14	TRBV20-1	.	.	CSAPGTSGRETQYF	TGCAGTGCCCCCGGAACCAGCGGAAGAGAGACCCAGTACTTC
TRBJ1-2	12	TRBV28	.	.	CASWTGGYGYTF	TGTGCCAGCTGGACGGGGGGCTATGGCTACACCTTC
TRBJ2-7	13	TRBV18	.	many	CASSPQGTNEQYF	TGTGCCAGCTCACCACAGGGGACGAACGAGCAGTACTTC
TRBJ1-5	16	TRBV7-2	.	.	CASSPLGGNSNQPQHF	TGTGCCAGCAGCCCTCTGGGGGGGAATAGCAATCAGCCCCAGCATTTT
TRBJ2-5	16	TRBV20-1	TRBD2	.	CSARDRGGRAIQTQYF	TGCAGTGCTAGAGATCGGGGCGGGAGGGCCATACAGACCCAGTACTTC
TRBJ2-1	14	TRBV29-1	.	few	CSARVAISSNEQFF	TGCAGCGCCAGGGTGGCAATTTCAAGCAATGAGCAGTTCTTC
TRBJ2-3	14	TRBV7-8	.	.	CASSVSERTDTQYF	TGTGCCAGCAGCGTTTCGGAACGCACAGATACGCAGTATTTT
TRBJ2-7	19	TRBV6-2/TRBV6-3	TRBD2	.	CASSFSWTSGRTTRDEQYF	TGTGCCAGCAGTTTCTCCTGGACTAGCGGGAGGACCACCCGGGACGAGCAGTACTTC
TRBJ2-1	17	TRBV24-1	.	few	CATSESGLGSSYNEQFF	TGTGCCACCAGTGAATCGGGGCTTGGAAGCTCCTACAATGAGCAGTTCTTC
TRBJ1-5	16	TRBV6-5	TRBD1	few	CASSRDRGDSNQPQHF	TGTGCCAGCAGCCGAGACAGGGGTGATAGCAATCAGCCCCAGCATTTT
TRBJ2-7	12	TRBV30	TRBD1	.	CAWGQGDYEQYF	TGTGCCTGGGGTCAGGGGGACTACGAGCAGTACTTC
TRBJ2-7	11	TRBV6-2/TRBV6-3	TRBD2	many	CASSRLAEQYF	TGTGCCAGCAGTCGACTAGCGGAGCAGTACTTC
TRBJ1-4	11	TRBV20-1	.	many	CSARRGEKLFF	TGCAGTGCTCGAAGGGGTGAAAAACTGTTTTTT
TRBJ1-1	13	TRBV29-1	.	.	CSVLRPKNTEAFF	TGCAGCGTCCTCCGACCCAAGAACACTGAAGCTTTCTTT
TRBJ2-3	11	TRBV5-1	.	.	CASSGGDTQYF	TGCGCCAGCAGTGGAGGAGATACGCAGTATTTT
TRBJ2-1	13	TRBV29-1	TRBD1	.	CSVGQGALNEQFF	TGCAGCGTTGGGCAGGGGGCGCTGAATGAGCAGTTCTTC
TRBJ1-6	15	TRBV12-3/TRBV12-4	.	.	CASSPQGKQNSPLHF	TGTGCCAGCAGCCCCCAGGGCAAGCAGAATTCACCCCTCCACTTT
TRBJ2-5	15	TRBV4-2	TRBD2	few	CASSARSSGEETQYF	TGTGCCAGCAGCGCTCGGTCTAGCGGGGAAGAGACCCAGTACTTC